The 6 T cell receptor beta chains below were found in one sample sequenced in a study of CD8+ T cells in alopecia areata. Reverse transcribed after extraction, RNA yielded cDNA as the sequencing template. Clones were read by immunoSEQ multiplex PCR, and TCRdb kept only the in-frame ones, dropping some. The sample yields hundreds of thousands of clones, around two fifths seen once. The treatment: oral pan-JAK inhibitor, 5-10 mg twice daily. The material was CD4+ T cells sorted from blood, obtained around week 34, from a patient treated with tofacitinib. The receptor source for this set is a human donor with alopecia areata.

This chain uses TRBV6-6 with TRBJ2-2, with D perhaps matching TRBD1 (5 bases). The CDR3 is made up of 13 amino acids. CDR1 is MNHNY, CDR2 SVGAGI, per germline (reference sequence). V lost 8 bases to trimming and J lost 7 bases, with 14 bases between them. CDR3 in amino acids: CASEGRAGGELFF. CDR3 DNA sequence: TGTGCCAGCGAAGGCAGGGCAGGCGGGGAGCTGTTTTTT.

CDR3 in amino acids: CASRDRGPRTEAFF. CDR3 DNA sequence: TGCGCCAGCAGGGACAGGGGGCCGCGGACTGAAGCTTTCTTT. V usage is TRBV5-1 and J usage is TRBJ1-1; 11 bases match TRBD1. V lost 5 bases and J lost 5; bases outside the gene matches: 5. Germline V lookup: CDR1 SGHRS, CDR2 YFSETQ. The CDR3 spans 14 residues.

This clone was counted between two and nine times. CDR3 protein: CASSESARGYNEQFF. The CDR3 region has the DNA TGTGCCAGCAGTGAATCCGCTAGAGGATACAATGAGCAGTTCTTC. The genes are TRBV25-1 and TRBJ2-1; no clear D. Trimming cost V 1 base and J 4 bases, with 11 bases left between them. The CDR3 has 15 residues. The germline V gene has CDR1 MGHDK and CDR2 SYGVNS.

V is TRBV28 and J is TRBJ1-1; D gene ambiguous. Between the trimmed V and J ends, which lost 4 bases and 0 bases, there was a span of 9 bases. Looked up from germline, CDR1 is MDHEN and CDR2 is SYDVKM. The CDR3 covers 14 residues. CDR3 amino acids: CASSSPWLNTEAFF. CDR3 DNA sequence: TGTGCCAGCAGTTCCCCTTGGCTGAACACTGAAGCTTTCTTT. The whole variable domain, remainder taken from reference TRBV28 and TRBJ1-1, is DVKVTQSSRYLVKRTGEKVFLECVQDMDHENMFWYRQDPGLGLRLIYFSYDVKMKEKGDIPEGYSVSREKKERFSLILESASTNQTSMYLCASSSPWLNTEAFFGQGTRLTVV.

This clone was counted between two and nine times. The chain links TRBV7-8 to TRBJ2-1; D is ambiguous. Germline V gene lookup returns CDR1 SGHVS and CDR2 FQNEAQ. This CDR3 has 11 residues. Trimming left V 3 bases short and J 5 bases short, with 2 bases between. The CDR3 loop is CASSFHNEQFF. In nucleotides, the CDR3 is TGTGCCAGCAGCTTTCACAATGAGCAGTTCTTC. Together with reference TRBV7-8 and TRBJ2-1, the CDR3 gives the full variable domain: GAGVSQSPRYKVAKRGQDVALRCDPISGHVSLFWYQQALGQGPEFLTYFQNEAQLDKSGLPSDRFFAERPEGSVSTLKIQRTQQEDSAVYLCASSFHNEQFFGPGTRLTVL.

The chain couples TRBV30 to TRBJ2-1, with a tentative D call TRBD2 (5 bases). CDR1 GTSNPN and CDR2 SVGIG come from the germline V gene (reference sequence). The CDR3 loop spans 14 amino acids. Trimming took 6 bases from V and 0 from J, leaving 12 bases between them. The CDR3 loop reads CACSRRSSYNEQFF. In DNA, the CDR3 is TGTGCCTGTTCGCGGAGGAGCTCCTACAATGAGCAGTTCTTC.